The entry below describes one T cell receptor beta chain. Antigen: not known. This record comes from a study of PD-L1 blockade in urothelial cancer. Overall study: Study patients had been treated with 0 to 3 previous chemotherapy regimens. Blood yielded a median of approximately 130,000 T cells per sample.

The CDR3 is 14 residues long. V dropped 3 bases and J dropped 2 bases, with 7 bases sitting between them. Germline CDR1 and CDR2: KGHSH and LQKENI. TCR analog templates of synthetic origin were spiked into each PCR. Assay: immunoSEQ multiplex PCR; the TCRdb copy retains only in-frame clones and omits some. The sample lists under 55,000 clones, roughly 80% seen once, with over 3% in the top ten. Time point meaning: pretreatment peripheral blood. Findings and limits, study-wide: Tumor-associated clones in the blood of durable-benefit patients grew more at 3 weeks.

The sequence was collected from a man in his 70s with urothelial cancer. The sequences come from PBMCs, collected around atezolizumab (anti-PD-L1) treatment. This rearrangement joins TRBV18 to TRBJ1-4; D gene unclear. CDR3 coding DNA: TGTGCCAGCTCACCGGCGGGCACTAATGAAAAACTGTTTTTT. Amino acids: CASSPAGTNEKLFF.